This T cell receptor (beta chain) was sequenced in a study of T cell responses to AZD1222 COVID-19 vaccine. This clone was observed a single time. Its antigen remains unknown. Study-level points and caveats: Repertoire sampling was restricted to post-peak T cell response timepoints. In a largely white British group with more females than males, clonal diversity was possibly underestimated.

Germline V lookup: CDR1 WSHSY, CDR2 SAAADI. V trimming: 3 bases; J trimming: 7 bases; junction bases outside the gene matches: 3. This CDR3 has 14 amino acids. Repertoires were generated with immunoSEQ multiplex PCR, while TCRdb's copy carries only in-frame clones and drops some. The repertoire has about 160,000 clones, about 88% of them found once; the top ten carry approximately 5.7%. This chain connects TRBV10-2 to TRBJ2-1; 10 bases match TRBD2. The receptor comes from an adult in good health. The sample here was peripheral blood, taken on day 0 of AZD1222 vaccination. The CDR3 here is CASSELAGMNEQFF. The CDR3 nucleotides are TGCGCCAGCAGTGAACTAGCGGGAATGAATGAGCAGTTCTTC.